This TCR beta chain was recovered during a study of post-analysis software for immune sequencing data. General study findings and limits: Samples prepared in the same batch strongly co-clustered by F measure. The five TRBV segments detected at higher frequency in patients than in controls included TRBV5-6, TRBV5-1 and TRBV20-1. Multiple sclerosis patients showed significantly lower normalized Chao1 diversity than controls did.

Of note for this clonotype: As yet, its antigen is unknown. At one end the junction does not follow the germline gene, possibly because of a read error.

The CDR3 is 15 residues long. Germline loops: CDR1 SGHDT, CDR2 YYEEEE. Prepared libraries of TCR beta cDNA carried unique molecular identifiers. TCRdb re-analysed the PCR reads in MiXCR, keeping a single row per CDR3 protein. The table lists roughly 620,000 distinct CDR3 sequences, around 47% of them singletons, with roughly 1.8% in the top ten. J is TRBJ2-1 and V is TRBV5-6; tentatively, D is TRBD2 (6 bases). The sequence was collected from a girl aged 10-17 years with multiple sclerosis. The sample comprised blood. The CDR3 DNA sequence: TGTGCCGGCAGTCGTGGAGGGGATGGATGGAATGAGCAGTTCTTC. Its translation is CAGSRGGDGWNEQFF.